Listed below are T cell receptor beta chains from one sample, sequenced in a study of Graves' ophthalmopathy and Graves' hyperthyroidism. TCRdb analysed the multiplex PCR reads with MiXCR anew, one entry per CDR3 protein. The table has 500,000 to 700,000 distinct CDR3 sequences, approximately 22% seen once. The sample taken for sequencing was peripheral blood. These receptors originate from a woman aged 18 to 35 with stable Graves' hyperthyroidism. Some clones in this sample may be carry-over from other donors' samples. Each CDR3 is given without its conserved first and last residue. Fields, in order: J gene, V gene, CDR3 length, CDR3 protein.

j_call: TRBJ2-5
v_call: TRBV12-3/TRBV12-4
cdr3_length: 10
cdr3_aa: ASQSRGKTQY

j_call: -
v_call: TRBV13
cdr3_length: 14
cdr3_aa: ASSISGPREGETQY

j_call: TRBJ1-6
v_call: TRBV2
cdr3_length: 14
cdr3_aa: ASTPHSDRANSPLH

j_call: TRBJ2-7
v_call: TRBV2
cdr3_length: 12
cdr3_aa: ANSLAGGPYEQY

j_call: TRBJ2-7
v_call: TRBV29-1
cdr3_length: 13
cdr3_aa: SAENPGTETYEQY

j_call: TRBJ2-7
v_call: TRBV12-3/TRBV12-4
cdr3_length: 11
cdr3_aa: ASSPQPGQGPY

j_call: TRBJ1-1
v_call: TRBV11-1
cdr3_length: 10
cdr3_aa: ASSFIRMEAF

j_call: TRBJ1-2
v_call: TRBV19
cdr3_length: 12
cdr3_aa: ASSIDYRASGYT

j_call: TRBJ2-5
v_call: TRBV4-1
cdr3_length: 14
cdr3_aa: ASSQGDNGGRETQY

j_call: TRBJ2-7
v_call: TRBV11-1
cdr3_length: 14
cdr3_aa: ASSFQASSPSYEQY

j_call: TRBJ2-5
v_call: TRBV20-1
cdr3_length: 12
cdr3_aa: SARPRVRKETQY

j_call: TRBJ2-7
v_call: TRBV6-1
cdr3_length: 13
cdr3_aa: ASSEAHDSSYEQY

j_call: TRBJ2-3
v_call: TRBV11-1
cdr3_length: 13
cdr3_aa: ASSATSPGEDTQY

j_call: TRBJ1-5
v_call: TRBV7-9
cdr3_length: 13
cdr3_aa: ASSLAGDAGVPQH

j_call: TRBJ2-7
v_call: TRBV12-3/TRBV12-4
cdr3_length: 12
cdr3_aa: ASSGTAQSPQQY

j_call: TRBJ2-6
v_call: TRBV20-1
cdr3_length: 11
cdr3_aa: SALSSGANALT

j_call: TRBJ2-2
v_call: TRBV6-5
cdr3_length: 13
cdr3_aa: ASITYSGSAGELF

j_call: TRBJ1-1
v_call: TRBV6-1
cdr3_length: 13
cdr3_aa: ASRNLDPSNTEAF

j_call: TRBJ2-7
v_call: TRBV2
cdr3_length: 12
cdr3_aa: ASSAGGSGWEQY

j_call: TRBJ1-1
v_call: TRBV14
cdr3_length: 13
cdr3_aa: ASSQGLLQNTEAF

j_call: TRBJ2-2
v_call: TRBV30
cdr3_length: 13
cdr3_aa: AWSLGQGRTGELF

j_call: TRBJ2-7
v_call: TRBV12-3/TRBV12-4
cdr3_length: 11
cdr3_aa: ASSLQTAYEQY

j_call: TRBJ1-6
v_call: TRBV10-3
cdr3_length: 14
cdr3_aa: AISESGRVGNSPLH

j_call: TRBJ2-7
v_call: TRBV9
cdr3_length: 15
cdr3_aa: ASSAGTGSPRSYEQY

j_call: TRBJ2-7
v_call: TRBV14
cdr3_length: 11
cdr3_aa: ASSPSGRAEQY

j_call: TRBJ2-7
v_call: TRBV6-1
cdr3_length: 13
cdr3_aa: ASSEDLTGGNEQY

j_call: TRBJ1-6
v_call: TRBV6-5
cdr3_length: 13
cdr3_aa: ASSYSGGTNSPLH

j_call: TRBJ2-5
v_call: TRBV20-1
cdr3_length: 12
cdr3_aa: SAYLRTGVETQY

j_call: TRBJ2-7
v_call: TRBV2
cdr3_length: 13
cdr3_aa: ASTGGLAGISEQY

j_call: TRBJ2-2
v_call: TRBV10-2
cdr3_length: 14
cdr3_aa: ASAGTGSLNTGELF

j_call: TRBJ2-5
v_call: TRBV11-2
cdr3_length: 11
cdr3_aa: ASSPVAGGVQY

j_call: TRBJ1-1
v_call: TRBV9
cdr3_length: 15
cdr3_aa: ASSVATGDRGGTEAF

j_call: TRBJ1-2
v_call: TRBV6-2/TRBV6-3
cdr3_length: 10
cdr3_aa: ASSSGQGLNT

j_call: TRBJ2-2
v_call: TRBV30
cdr3_length: 10
cdr3_aa: AWTGGAGELF

j_call: TRBJ1-5
v_call: TRBV18
cdr3_length: 12
cdr3_aa: ASSQGSFNQPQH

j_call: TRBJ2-5
v_call: TRBV6-1
cdr3_length: 11
cdr3_aa: ASRNPNQETQY

j_call: TRBJ2-7
v_call: TRBV2
cdr3_length: 14
cdr3_aa: ASSEALAGRGDEQY

j_call: TRBJ2-2
v_call: TRBV24-1
cdr3_length: 12
cdr3_aa: ATSRTSDTGELF

j_call: TRBJ1-5
v_call: TRBV11-2
cdr3_length: 11
cdr3_aa: ASSPDRSQPQH

j_call: TRBJ2-7
v_call: TRBV11-2
cdr3_length: 11
cdr3_aa: ASSLVRGYEQY

j_call: TRBJ1-1
v_call: TRBV19
cdr3_length: 11
cdr3_aa: ASSRSGNTEAF

j_call: TRBJ2-5
v_call: TRBV6-1
cdr3_length: 10
cdr3_aa: ASSAGWETQY

j_call: TRBJ1-2
v_call: TRBV6-5
cdr3_length: 11
cdr3_aa: ASSYSRAGRYT

j_call: TRBJ2-3
v_call: TRBV27
cdr3_length: 12
cdr3_aa: ASSLGGVEDTQY

j_call: TRBJ2-5
v_call: TRBV12-5
cdr3_length: 11
cdr3_aa: ASGLRSAETQY

j_call: TRBJ1-5
v_call: TRBV19
cdr3_length: 11
cdr3_aa: ASNPGVGQPQH

j_call: TRBJ2-7
v_call: TRBV20-1
cdr3_length: 13
cdr3_aa: SANPSGTGIYEQY

j_call: TRBJ1-5
v_call: TRBV6-2/TRBV6-3
cdr3_length: 13
cdr3_aa: ASRNFEGVNQPQH

j_call: TRBJ1-5
v_call: TRBV27
cdr3_length: 13
cdr3_aa: ASSYRQGANQPQH

j_call: TRBJ1-5
v_call: TRBV12-3/TRBV12-4
cdr3_length: 13
cdr3_aa: ASSLSMGGNQPQH

j_call: TRBJ2-5
v_call: TRBV6-1
cdr3_length: 12
cdr3_aa: ASSGRVQQETQY